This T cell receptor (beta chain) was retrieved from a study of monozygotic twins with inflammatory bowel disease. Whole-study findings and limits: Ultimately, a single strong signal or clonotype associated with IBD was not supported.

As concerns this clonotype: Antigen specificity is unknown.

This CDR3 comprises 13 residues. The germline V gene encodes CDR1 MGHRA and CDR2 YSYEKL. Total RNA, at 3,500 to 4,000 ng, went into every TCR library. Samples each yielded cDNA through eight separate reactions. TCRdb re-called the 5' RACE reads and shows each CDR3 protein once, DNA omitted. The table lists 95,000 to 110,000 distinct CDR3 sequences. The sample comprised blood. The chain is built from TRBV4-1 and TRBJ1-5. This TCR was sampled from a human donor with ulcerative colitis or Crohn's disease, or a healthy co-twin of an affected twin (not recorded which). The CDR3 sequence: CASSQDPSQPQHF.